One and the same sample provided the 27 T cell receptor beta chains below, sequenced in a study of vaccination and CD4 T cells after COVID-19. An Oncomine TCR Beta short-read assay was used to sequence the DNA from cultured CD4+ T cells. TCRdb analysed the PCR reads with MiXCR anew, one entry per CDR3 protein. The data contain under 20,000 distinct CDR3 sequences, around 50% of them singletons. Antigen specificity for these receptors is unknown. Treatment in this sample: roughly nine-day PBMC culture with coronavirus spike peptide pools or control peptides (ViraFEST assay). Sequenced: CD4+ T cells from blood, cultured in vitro. These receptors were obtained from a human donor who had recovered from COVID-19.

This clonotype appeared a single time. At one end the junction does not follow the germline gene, possibly because of a read error. The V gene is TRBV20-1, the J gene TRBJ2-1, with D perhaps matching TRBD1 or TRBD2 (5 bases each). The CDR3 has 14 residues. The germline gives CDR1 DFQATT, CDR2 SNEGSKA (reference sequence). CDR3 DNA sequence: TGCAGTGCTCCCACACGGGGCGGGTGGGATGAGCGGTTCTTC. Its translation: CSAPTRGGWDERFF.

The chain links TRBV28 to TRBJ2-3; possibly TRBD2 for D (5 bases). Per germline, CDR1 MDHEN and CDR2 SYDVKM. The CDR3 contains 15 residues. V lost 3 bases to trimming and J lost 0 bases, with 10 bases between them. As DNA, the CDR3 is TGTGCCAGCAGTTTGAGTAGAGGGAGCACAGATACGCAGTATTTT. Translated, it gives CASSLSRGSTDTQYF.

V gene TRBV24-1 combines with J gene TRBJ1-2; 9 bases agree with TRBD1. The CDR3 runs to 16 residues. The germline gives CDR1 KGHDR, CDR2 SFDVKD. V shed 4 bases, J shed 6 bases, and the junction held 11 bases outside the gene matches. The CDR3 sequence is CATSDPTGGPVDGYTF. In DNA, the CDR3 is TGTGCCACCAGTGACCCTACAGGGGGCCCTGTCGATGGCTACACCTTC.

Only a few counts were recorded for this clonotype. This sequence joins TRBV20-1 and TRBJ1-5; D possibly corresponds to TRBD1 (5 bases). Trimming took off 7 bases at V and 2 bases at J, with 12 bases between the two ends. Germline V lookup: CDR1 DFQATT, CDR2 SNEGSKA (reference sequence). The CDR3 length is 13 residues. CDR3 amino acids: CSGGVGGNQPQHF. The CDR3 DNA reads TGCAGTGGCGGGGTAGGGGGCAATCAGCCCCAGCATTTT.

V and J are TRBV11-2 and TRBJ1-1; TRBD1 matches 9 bases. The germline gives CDR1 SGHAT, CDR2 FQNNGV. CDR3 length equals 16 residues. V was clipped by 5 bases and J by 4 bases; unmatched bases: 11. CDR3 sequence: CASSPLSGQGSTEAFF. The DNA for the CDR3 is TGTGCCAGCAGCCCCCTGAGTGGACAGGGGAGCACTGAAGCTTTCTTT. Looking up the rest from reference TRBV11-2 and TRBJ1-1 gives the full variable domain: EAGVAQSPRYKIIEKRQSVAFWCNPISGHATLYWYQQILGQGPKLLIQFQNNGVVDDSQLPKDRFSAERLKGVDSTLKIQPAKLEDSAVYLCASSPLSGQGSTEAFFGQGTRLTVV.

This chain uses TRBV7-2 with TRBJ1-1, with a tentative D call TRBD1 (5 bases). The CDR3 has 15 amino acids. Germline lookup yields CDR1 SGHTA and CDR2 FQGNSA. V lost 0 bases, J lost 1 base, and 9 bases lay in between. DNA of the CDR3: TGTGCCAGCAGCTTAGCAACCGGGACGAACACTGAAGCTTTCTTT. The encoded protein is CASSLATGTNTEAFF.

The chain is built from TRBV11-3 and TRBJ2-3; 12 bases fit TRBD2. From germline, CDR1 is SGHNT and CDR2 YENEEA. Losses at the gene ends were 5 bases for V and 1 base for J; bases not matched to a gene: 13. The CDR3 covers 19 residues. The CDR3 region is CASSPGLAGLRSGTDTQYF. CDR3 DNA: TGTGCCAGCAGCCCGGGACTAGCGGGTCTCCGGTCGGGCACAGATACGCAGTATTTT.

The chain joins TRBV9 to TRBJ1-1; D is unclear. V lost 0 bases and J 1 base, leaving 13 bases between the germline ends. The CDR3 contains 16 residues. Germline V gene lookup returns CDR1 SGDLS and CDR2 YYNGEE. CDR3 nucleotide sequence: TGTGCCAGCAGCGTAGGTGGAGAGGCAGGGAACACTGAAGCTTTCTTT. Encoded protein: CASSVGGEAGNTEAFF.

V is TRBV27 and J is TRBJ2-7, with D possibly matching TRBD2 (6 bases). The CDR3 is made up of 15 amino acids. Germline CDR1 and CDR2: MNHEY and SMNVEV (reference sequence). V lost 3 bases and J 3 bases, leaving 15 bases between the germline ends. The CDR3 here is CASSLTGGPYYEQYF. In nucleotides, the CDR3 is TGTGCCAGCAGTTTGACCGGGGGACCTTACTACGAGCAGTACTTC.

This chain joins TRBV7-9 and TRBJ2-2; D might be TRBD1 (5 bases). This CDR3 comprises 13 residues. Trimming cost V 4 bases and J 5 bases, with 8 bases left between them. Germline CDR1 and CDR2: SEHNR and FQNEAQ (reference sequence). The CDR3 coding sequence is TGTGCCAGCAGCTCTAGGGGTACCGGGGAGCTGTTTTTT. Translating it yields CASSSRGTGELFF.

The table lists this clonotype with a few counts. The V call is TRBV6-2 or TRBV6-3, the J call TRBJ2-7; D tentatively fits TRBD1 or TRBD2 (5 bases each). The V and J ends lost 0 bases and 0 bases respectively, with 21 bases between them. The V gene's germline CDR1 is MNHEY and CDR2 SVGEGT. The CDR3 contains 19 residues. Here the CDR3 reads CASSYSALGVTVTSYEQYF. The CDR3, as DNA: TGTGCCAGCAGTTACTCGGCCCTGGGGGTTACAGTTACCTCCTACGAGCAGTACTTC.

The V call is TRBV7-9, the J call TRBJ2-2; the D is unclear. Germline V lookup: CDR1 SEHNR, CDR2 FQNEAQ (reference sequence). The germline V and J ends were trimmed by 8 bases and 1 base, with 11 bases remaining between them. There are 14 residues in the CDR3. The CDR3 protein is CASSALVNTGELFF. The CDR3 nucleotides are TGTGCCAGCTCCGCGCTAGTGAACACCGGGGAGCTGTTTTTT. Full variable domain (missing parts from reference TRBV7-9 and TRBJ2-2): DTGVSQNPRHKITKRGQNVTFRCDPISEHNRLYWYRQTLGQGPEFLTYFQNEAQLEKSRLLSDRFSAERPKGSFSTLEIQRTEQGDSAMYLCASSALVNTGELFFGEGSRLTVL.

The chain carries TRBV7-9 and TRBJ2-5; D gene unclear. The V gene lost 3 bases and the J gene lost 2 bases, with 7 bases spanning the gap. This CDR3 is built from 13 residues. From germline, CDR1 is SEHNR and CDR2 FQNEAQ (reference sequence). The CDR3 loop is CASSFRRQETQYF. In nucleotides, the CDR3 is TGTGCCAGCAGCTTTAGGCGACAAGAGACCCAGTACTTC.

This clonotype was detected only once. Here the CDR3 reads CASSLYMTGDYNSPLHF. CDR3 DNA: TGTGCCAGCAGTCTATATATGACAGGGGACTATAATTCACCCCTCCACTTT. This chain links TRBV6-1 with TRBJ1-6; the match to TRBD1 covers 8 bases. Germline CDR1 reads MNHNS; CDR2 reads SASEGT. The V and J ends lost 5 bases and 3 bases, in that order; junction bases with no gene match: 9. The length of the CDR3 is 17 residues.

In this sample, this clonotype turned up a few times. The chain is built from TRBV20-1 and TRBJ2-2, with D possibly matching TRBD2 (6 bases). This CDR3 has 15 amino acids. Germline V gene lookup returns CDR1 DFQATT and CDR2 SNEGSKA (reference sequence). Trimming stripped 2 bases from V and 1 base from J, with 11 bases between. The DNA of the CDR3 is TGCAGTGCTAGACAACCGCGGGGGAACACCGGGGAGCTGTTTTTT. Protein sequence: CSARQPRGNTGELFF.

This clonotype was detected only a few times. The rearrangement uses TRBV20-1 and TRBJ2-3; 11 positions agree with TRBD2. Germline V gene sequence: CDR1 DFQATT, CDR2 SNEGSKA (reference sequence). The CDR3 totals 16 residues. The V segment lost 3 bases and the J segment 0 bases; nucleotides outside the gene matches: 5. CDR3 residues: CSARGASGGSTDTQYF. The CDR3 DNA follows: TGCAGTGCTAGGGGCGCTAGCGGGGGGAGCACAGATACGCAGTATTTT.

The CDR3 region is CASSLTSHRGRSPLHF. Here the CDR3 DNA reads TGTGCCAGCAGCTTAACCTCGCACAGGGGGCGTTCACCCCTCCACTTT. The chain has TRBV7-3 and TRBJ1-6; 9 positions match TRBD1. Germline V gives CDR1 SGHTA, CDR2 FQGTGA. Trimming took 0 bases from V and 9 from J; bases not matched to a gene: 6. There are 16 residues in the CDR3.

The gene calls are TRBV20-1 and TRBJ1-2; 10 nucleotides align to TRBD1. The germline CDR1 and CDR2 sequences are DFQATT and SNEGSKA (reference sequence). CDR3 length: 15 residues. V was clipped by 5 bases and J by 8 bases; unmatched bases: 14. CDR3 sequence: CSASVGTGDRQGYTF. In nucleotides, the CDR3 is TGCAGTGCTTCGGTCGGGACAGGGGATCGTCAAGGCTACACCTTC.

This clonotype is classed as medium-sized (0.01 to 0.1%). The V and J genes are TRBV15 and TRBJ1-5, with 7 bases that match TRBD1. This CDR3 contains 13 residues. CDR1 is LNHNV and CDR2 is YYDKDF in the germline V gene (reference sequence). V gave up 4 bases and J gave up 7 bases; unmatched junction bases: 4. The CDR3 DNA is TGTGCCACCAGCAATGACAGGGCCCAGCCCCAGCATTTT. Amino acid sequence: CATSNDRAQPQHF.

V is TRBV21-1 and J is TRBJ1-2; the listed D gene, TRBD1, was not tested against the DNA. TRBV21-1 is a documented pseudogene. The CDR3 has 16 residues. CDR3 amino acids: CASSLHKEAGGYGYTF. CDR3 bases: TGTGCCAGCAGCCTTCACAAAGAGGCAGGGGGCTATGGCTACACCTTC.

V usage is TRBV10-3 and J usage is TRBJ1-6; TRBD1 aligns across 8 bases. This CDR3 has 17 residues. Germline V gene data show CDR1 as ENHRY and CDR2 as SYGVKD. Trimming removed 3 bases from V and 12 bases from J; junction bases left unmatched: 16. CDR3 in DNA: TGTGCCATCAGTGAAATAAAAGGACAGGGACTTGGGTTACCCCTCCACTTT. Protein sequence: CAISEIKGQGLGLPLHF.

The chain recombines TRBV6-1 with TRBJ1-5, with D unresolved. The CDR3 has 15 amino acids. The V end lost 6 bases, the J end lost 0 bases, and 12 bases lay between the germline ends. The V gene's germline CDR1 is MNHNS and CDR2 SASEGT. CDR3 nucleotides: TGTGCCAGCAGGGCGCCGGGCAGTAGCAATCAGCCCCAGCATTTT. Translated, it gives CASRAPGSSNQPQHF.

V usage is TRBV7-2 and J usage is TRBJ2-1; 9 nucleotides align to TRBD2. The trim removed 3 bases at V and 7 bases at J, leaving 7 bases unmatched. The CDR3 is made up of 15 amino acids. CDR1 is SGHTA, CDR2 FQGNSA, per germline. CDR3: CASSFSGRGWNEQFF. DNA of the CDR3: TGTGCCAGCAGCTTTAGCGGGAGAGGCTGGAATGAGCAGTTCTTC.

This clonotype was counted a few times. The rearrangement joins TRBV20-1 to TRBJ1-1, with D unresolved. CDR3 length: 12 amino acids. CDR1 is DFQATT, CDR2 SNEGSKA, per germline (reference sequence). V lost 6 bases and J lost 6, with 14 bases in between. Written as DNA, the CDR3 is TGCAGTGCCCCGCGGAGATATCCTGAAGCTTTCTTT. Its protein product is CSAPRRYPEAFF.

This chain joins TRBV5-1 and TRBJ2-3; D not resolved. The CDR3 consists of 12 residues. V gave up 6 bases and J gave up 4 bases, with 9 bases separating them. The germline CDR1 and CDR2 sequences are SGHRS and YFSETQ. The CDR3 bases are TGCGCCAGCACCAACCCTCCAGATACGCAGTATTTT. Translated, it gives CASTNPPDTQYF.

The V and J genes are TRBV6-5 and TRBJ2-7; possibly TRBD1 or TRBD2 for D (5 bases each). Deletions cut 2 bases from V and 7 bases from J, with 18 bases between. Germline CDR1 MNHEY, CDR2 SVGAGI. The CDR3 runs to 15 residues. CDR3 in DNA: TGTGCCAGCAGTTACATCGGGGCCAATACGGGTGAGCAGTACTTC. Translated, it gives CASSYIGANTGEQYF.

This clonotype was detected a few times. The rearrangement uses TRBV28 and TRBJ2-5, with 7 bases lining up with TRBD2. Per the germline V gene, CDR1 is MDHEN and CDR2 is SYDVKM. The CDR3 has 14 amino acids. V lost 6 bases, J lost 5 bases, and 9 bases stayed unmatched. In nucleotides, the CDR3 is TGTGCCAGCAGGGGGGGGTGGACTTCCGAGACCCAGTACTTC. Its protein product is CASRGGWTSETQYF.